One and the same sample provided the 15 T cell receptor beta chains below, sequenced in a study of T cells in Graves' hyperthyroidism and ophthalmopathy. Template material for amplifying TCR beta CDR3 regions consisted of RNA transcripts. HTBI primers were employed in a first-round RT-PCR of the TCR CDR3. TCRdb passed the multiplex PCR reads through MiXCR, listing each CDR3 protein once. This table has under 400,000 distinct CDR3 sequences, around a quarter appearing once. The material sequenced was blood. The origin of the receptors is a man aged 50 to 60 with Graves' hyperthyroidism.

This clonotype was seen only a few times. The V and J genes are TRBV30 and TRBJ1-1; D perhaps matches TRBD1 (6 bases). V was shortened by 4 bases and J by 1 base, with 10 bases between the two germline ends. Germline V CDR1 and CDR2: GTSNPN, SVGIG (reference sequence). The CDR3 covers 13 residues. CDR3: CAWKGGGNTEAFF. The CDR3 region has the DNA TGTGCCTGGAAGGGAGGGGGGAACACTGAAGCTTTCTTT.

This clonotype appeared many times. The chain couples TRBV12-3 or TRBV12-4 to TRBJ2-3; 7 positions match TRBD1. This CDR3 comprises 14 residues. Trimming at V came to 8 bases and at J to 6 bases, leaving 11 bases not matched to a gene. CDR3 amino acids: CASHRQGHRDTQYF. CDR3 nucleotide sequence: TGTGCCAGCCACCGACAGGGTCACCGGGATACGCAGTATTTT.

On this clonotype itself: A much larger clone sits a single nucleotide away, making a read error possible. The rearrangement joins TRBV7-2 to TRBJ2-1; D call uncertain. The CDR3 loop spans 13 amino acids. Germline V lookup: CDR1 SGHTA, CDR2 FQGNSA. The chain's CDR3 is CASTLGRRNEQFF. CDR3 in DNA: TGTGCCAGCACCTTAGGACGGCGGAATGAGCAGTTCTTC.

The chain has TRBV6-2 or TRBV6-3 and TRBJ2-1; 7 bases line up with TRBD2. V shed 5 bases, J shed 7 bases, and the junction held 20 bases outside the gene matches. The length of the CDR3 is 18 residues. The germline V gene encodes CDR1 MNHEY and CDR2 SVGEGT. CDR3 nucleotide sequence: TGTGCCAGCAGTGCGCCCCGACCGGGCGGGAGATTTAGGAATGAGCAGTTCTTC. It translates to CASSAPRPGGRFRNEQFF.

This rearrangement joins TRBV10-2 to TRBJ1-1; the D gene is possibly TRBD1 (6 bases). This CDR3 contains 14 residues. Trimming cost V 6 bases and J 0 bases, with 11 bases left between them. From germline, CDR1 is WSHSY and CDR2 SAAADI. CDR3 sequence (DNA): TGCGCCAGCAGGGACAGTAGAATGAACACTGAAGCTTTCTTT. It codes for CASRDSRMNTEAFF.

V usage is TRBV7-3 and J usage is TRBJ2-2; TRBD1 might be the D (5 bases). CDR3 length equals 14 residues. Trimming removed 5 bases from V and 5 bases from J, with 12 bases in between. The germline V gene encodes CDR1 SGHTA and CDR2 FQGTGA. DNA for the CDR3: TGTGCCAGCAGCATGGATGCAGGGACCGGGGAGCTGTTTTTT. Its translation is CASSMDAGTGELFF.

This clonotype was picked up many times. CDR3 loop: CASSPMGGMEQFF. DNA of the CDR3: TGTGCCAGCAGCCCAATGGGGGGAATGGAGCAGTTCTTC. This chain links TRBV7-3 with TRBJ2-1; tentatively, D is TRBD2 (6 bases). V was pared by 5 bases and J by 10 bases, with 15 bases between. The CDR3 runs 13 residues. The germline CDR1 and CDR2 sequences are SGHTA and FQGTGA.

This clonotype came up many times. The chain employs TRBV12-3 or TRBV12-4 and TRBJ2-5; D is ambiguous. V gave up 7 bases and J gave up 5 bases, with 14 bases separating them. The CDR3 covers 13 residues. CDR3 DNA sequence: TGTGCCAGCACCCCGGGCTGGTATGAGACCCAGTACTTC. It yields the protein CASTPGWYETQYF.

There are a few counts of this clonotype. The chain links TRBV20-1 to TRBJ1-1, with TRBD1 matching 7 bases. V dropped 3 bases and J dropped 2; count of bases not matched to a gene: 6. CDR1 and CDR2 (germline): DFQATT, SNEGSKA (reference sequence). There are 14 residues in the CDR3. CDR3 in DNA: TGCAGTGCTAGTGATCAGGGGGGTAACACTGAAGCTTTCTTT. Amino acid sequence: CSASDQGGNTEAFF.

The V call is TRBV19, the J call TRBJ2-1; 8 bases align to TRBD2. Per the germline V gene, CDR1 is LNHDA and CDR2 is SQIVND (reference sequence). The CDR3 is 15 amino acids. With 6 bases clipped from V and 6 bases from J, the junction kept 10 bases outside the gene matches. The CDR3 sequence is CASSVNGLAGNEQFF. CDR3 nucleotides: TGTGCCAGTAGCGTAAACGGACTAGCAGGCAATGAGCAGTTCTTC.

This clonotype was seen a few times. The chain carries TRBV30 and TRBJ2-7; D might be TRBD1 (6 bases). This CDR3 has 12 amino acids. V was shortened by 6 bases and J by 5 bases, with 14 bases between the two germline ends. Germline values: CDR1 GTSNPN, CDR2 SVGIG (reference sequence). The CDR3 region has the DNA TGTGCCTGCCCGTTTGGGGGCCACGAGCAGTACTTC. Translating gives CACPFGGHEQYF.

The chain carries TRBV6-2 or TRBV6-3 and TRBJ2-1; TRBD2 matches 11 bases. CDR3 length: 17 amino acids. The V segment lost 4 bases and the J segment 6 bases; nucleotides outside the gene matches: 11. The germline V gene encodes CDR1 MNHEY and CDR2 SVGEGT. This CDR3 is CASSLRIAGGRANEQFF. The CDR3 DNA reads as TGTGCCAGCAGTTTAAGGATAGCGGGAGGGAGGGCCAATGAGCAGTTCTTC.

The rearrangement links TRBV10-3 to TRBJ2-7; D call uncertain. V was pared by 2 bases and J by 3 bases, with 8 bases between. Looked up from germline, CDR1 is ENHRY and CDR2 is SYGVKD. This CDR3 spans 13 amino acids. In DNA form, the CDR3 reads TGTGCCATCAGTGAGAGGGTACGCTACGAGCAGTACTTC. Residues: CAISERVRYEQYF.

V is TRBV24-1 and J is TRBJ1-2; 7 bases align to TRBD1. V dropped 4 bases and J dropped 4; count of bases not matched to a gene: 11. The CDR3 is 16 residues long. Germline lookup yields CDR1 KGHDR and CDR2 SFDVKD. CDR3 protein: CATSELRDSNFYGYTF. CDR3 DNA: TGTGCCACCAGTGAACTCCGGGACAGCAACTTCTATGGCTACACCTTC.

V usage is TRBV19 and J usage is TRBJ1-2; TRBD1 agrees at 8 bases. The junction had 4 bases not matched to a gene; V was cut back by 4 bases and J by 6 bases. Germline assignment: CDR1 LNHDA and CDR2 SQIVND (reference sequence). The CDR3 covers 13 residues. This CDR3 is CASSTDRVHGYTF. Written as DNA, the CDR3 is TGTGCCAGTAGTACGGACAGGGTGCATGGCTACACCTTC. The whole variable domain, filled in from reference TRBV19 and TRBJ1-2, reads DGGITQSPKYLFRKEGQNVTLSCEQNLNHDAMYWYRQDPGQGLRLIYYSQIVNDFQKGDIAEGYSVSREKKESFPLTVTSAQKNPTAFYLCASSTDRVHGYTFGSGTRLTVV.